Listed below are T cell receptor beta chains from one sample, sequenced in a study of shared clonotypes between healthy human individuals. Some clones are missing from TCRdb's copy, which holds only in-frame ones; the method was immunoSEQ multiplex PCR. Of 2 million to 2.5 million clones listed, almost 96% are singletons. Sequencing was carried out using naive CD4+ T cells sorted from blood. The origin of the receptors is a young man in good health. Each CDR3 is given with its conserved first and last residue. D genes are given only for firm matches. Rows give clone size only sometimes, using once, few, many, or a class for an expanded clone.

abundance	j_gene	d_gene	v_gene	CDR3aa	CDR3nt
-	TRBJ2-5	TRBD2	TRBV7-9	CASTTGGETQYF	TGTGCCAGCACCACGGGGGGAGAGACCCAGTACTTC
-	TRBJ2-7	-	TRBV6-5	CASRGRWDNEQYF	TGTGCCAGCAGGGGACGATGGGACAACGAGCAGTACTTC
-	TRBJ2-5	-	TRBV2	CATSRSYSYQETQYF	TGTGCCACCTCACGTTCCTACTCGTACCAAGAGACCCAGTACTTC
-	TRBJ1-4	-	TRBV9	CASSVGLGSRQLGEEKLFF	TGTGCCAGCAGCGTAGGATTAGGCAGCAGGCAGCTCGGGGAAGAAAAACTGTTTTTT
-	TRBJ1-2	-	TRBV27	CASSPDSYGYTF	TGTGCCAGCAGTCCGGACAGCTATGGCTACACCTTC
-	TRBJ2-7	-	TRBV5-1	CASSSVTGGSYEQYF	TGCGCCAGCAGCTCAGTGACAGGAGGCTCCTACGAGCAGTACTTC
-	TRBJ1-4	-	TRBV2	CASKGEGEKLFF	TGTGCCAGTAAAGGAGAGGGTGAAAAACTGTTTTTT
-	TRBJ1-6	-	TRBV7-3	CASSLLGANSPLHF	TGTGCCAGCAGTTTACTGGGGGCGAATTCACCCCTCCACTTT
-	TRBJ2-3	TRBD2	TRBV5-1	CASSVTSRNTDTQYF	TGCGCCAGCAGCGTGACTAGCAGAAACACAGATACGCAGTATTTT
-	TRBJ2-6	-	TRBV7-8	CASSFPGLSGANVLTF	TGTGCCAGCAGCTTCCCAGGGCTCTCTGGGGCCAACGTCCTGACTTTC
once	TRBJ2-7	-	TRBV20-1	CSARPQGEQYF	TGCAGTGCTAGACCCCAGGGGGAGCAGTACTTC
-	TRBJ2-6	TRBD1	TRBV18	CASSPLGTGRLAPGANVLTF	TGTGCCAGCTCACCACTAGGGACAGGGAGGCTAGCACCTGGGGCCAACGTCCTGACTTTC
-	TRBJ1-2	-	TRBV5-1	CASSLESPNYGYTF	TGCGCCAGCAGCTTAGAGAGCCCTAACTATGGCTACACCTTC
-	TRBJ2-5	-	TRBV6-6	CASSYREGETQYF	TGTGCCAGCAGTTACCGGGAAGGGGAGACCCAGTACTTC
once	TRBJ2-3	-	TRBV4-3	CASSQDLGTTSTDTQYF	TGCGCCAGCAGCCAAGATCTGGGCACCACTAGCACAGATACGCAGTATTTT
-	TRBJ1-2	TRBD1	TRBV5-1	CASSPGQGGYTF	TGCGCCAGCAGCCCCGGACAGGGTGGCTACACCTTC
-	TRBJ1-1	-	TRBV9	CASSVALVNTEAFF	TGTGCCAGCAGCGTAGCTCTGGTGAACACTGAAGCTTTCTTT
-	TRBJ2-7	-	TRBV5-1	CASSTAGSPYEQYF	TGCGCCAGCAGCACCGCGGGGTCACCCTACGAGCAGTACTTC
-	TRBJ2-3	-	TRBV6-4	CASWGRPDTQYF	TGTGCCAGCTGGGGGAGGCCAGATACGCAGTATTTT
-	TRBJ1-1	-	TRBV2	CASRKTRGYVNTEAFF	TGTGCCAGCAGAAAAACCCGGGGTTACGTGAACACTGAAGCTTTCTTT